This T cell receptor beta chain is from a study of cytomegalovirus exposure and HLA in healthy donors. This CDR3 spans 11 amino acids. CDR1 is ENHRY and CDR2 is SYGVKD in the germline V gene. The germline V and J ends were trimmed by 8 bases and 2 bases, with 7 bases remaining between them. This clone was counted once. Antigen: not known. Each donor's status was that of a healthy bone marrow donor. The PCR was carried out with 60 Vbeta primers and 13 Jbeta primers. The table came from immunoSEQ multiplex PCR; TCRdb's copy has only in-frame clones and leaves some out. The profile shows 80,000 or so clones, about 64% of them singletons. Study findings and constraints: From TCR beta sequences, most subjects' HLA-A and HLA-B alleles were reportedly predicted accurately. A prior analysis recorded that most TCR beta V segments were productive about 90% or about 30% of the time.

Sequencing was carried out using PBMCs. This receptor was identified in a man aged 25-45 years in good health and CMV-seropositive. The V call is TRBV10-3, the J call TRBJ2-7; no definite D call. Here the CDR3 DNA reads TGTGCCATCGGGCAAACCTACGAGCAGTACTTC. Translated: CAIGQTYEQYF.